These T cell receptor beta chains were read from a single sample in a study of blood T cell repertoires in COVID-19. TCRdb keeps only in-frame clones here, not all; method: immunoSEQ multiplex PCR. This table has under 350,000 clones, under 95% appearing once. Source material: PBMCs or T cells enriched from blood (not recorded which). These receptors were collected from a man in his sixties who had recovered from COVID-19. Each CDR3 is given with its conserved first and last residue. D genes are given only for firm matches. For some rows the clone size is stated as once, few or many, or as a class when expanded; others skip it.

cdr3_aa	cdr3_nt	cdr3_length	clone_size	d_call	j_call	v_call
CASSRDRGWYEQFF	TGTGCCAGCAGCCGGGACAGGGGTTGGTATGAGCAGTTCTTC	14	NA	TRBD1	TRBJ2-1	TRBV7-2
CASSQNVGRGGYNEQFF	TGTGCCAGCAGCCAGAACGTCGGGCGGGGGGGTTACAATGAGCAGTTCTTC	17	NA	TRBD2	TRBJ2-1	TRBV4-2
CASSTSLWVNTEAFF	TGTGCCAGCAGTACTAGCCTATGGGTGAACACTGAAGCTTTCTTT	15	few	NA	TRBJ1-1	TRBV7-9
CASSLSLRGGRKYNSPLHF	TGTGCCAGCAGCTTAAGCTTACGGGGTGGTAGAAAATATAATTCACCCCTCCACTTT	19	NA	NA	TRBJ1-6	TRBV11-2
CARVSAGEDTDTQYF	TGTGCCAGGGTTTCGGCCGGGGAGGATACAGATACGCAGTATTTT	15	NA	NA	TRBJ2-3	TRBV6-5
CASSLSGTLRETQYF	TGCGCCAGCAGCTTAAGCGGCACGCTCCGGGAGACCCAGTACTTC	15	NA	NA	TRBJ2-5	TRBV5-1
CASSPSQGPTETQYF	TGTGCCAGCTCACCAAGTCAGGGGCCCACAGAGACCCAGTACTTC	15	NA	NA	TRBJ2-5	TRBV18
CASSVVDLAGGELFF	TGTGCCAGCAGCGTAGTAGACCTAGCAGGCGGGGAGCTGTTTTTT	15	NA	NA	TRBJ2-2	TRBV9
CASRSGRATNEQFF	TGTGCCAGCAGATCCGGGAGGGCCACTAATGAGCAGTTCTTC	14	NA	TRBD2	TRBJ2-1	TRBV2
CASSLDGQSQLTDTQYF	TGTGCCAGCAGCCTGGATGGACAGTCTCAGCTCACAGATACGCAGTATTTT	17	NA	NA	TRBJ2-3	TRBV9
CASSSSPWGHIGTEAFF	TGTGCCAGCAGTTCGAGTCCGTGGGGGCATATTGGCACTGAAGCTTTCTTT	17	NA	NA	TRBJ1-1	TRBV27
CASSSGTGKETQYF	TGTGCCAGCAGCTCAGGGACAGGGAAAGAGACCCAGTACTTC	14	NA	TRBD1	TRBJ2-5	TRBV13
CASSRDRGLPLHF	TGTGCCAGCAGCCGGGACAGGGGGCTACCCCTCCACTTT	13	NA	TRBD1	TRBJ1-6	TRBV7-3
CASSPSPGQINTDTQYF	TGTGCCAGCAGCCCCTCGCCCGGACAGATAAACACAGATACGCAGTATTTT	17	NA	NA	TRBJ2-3	TRBV5-4
CASSLSRDFYDEQYF	TGTGCCAGCAGCTTAAGTAGGGACTTTTACGACGAGCAGTACTTC	15	NA	NA	TRBJ2-7	TRBV11-2
CASSPATGFYYGYTF	TGTGCCAGCTCACCGGCGACAGGGTTTTACTATGGCTACACCTTC	15	NA	TRBD1	TRBJ1-2	TRBV18
CASSFLPSPDNEQFF	TGCGCCAGCAGCTTTTTGCCTAGCCCCGACAATGAGCAGTTCTTC	15	once	NA	TRBJ2-1	TRBV5-1
CASSFSGDNSPLHF	TGTGCCAGCAGCTTTTCGGGAGATAATTCACCCCTCCACTTT	14	NA	NA	TRBJ1-6	TRBV7-9
CASSKDRGETQYF	TGTGCCAGTAGTAAGGACAGGGGAGAGACCCAGTACTTC	13	NA	TRBD1	TRBJ2-5	TRBV19
CASSLLWRDNEQFF	TGTGCCAGCAGTCTTCTGTGGAGGGACAATGAGCAGTTCTTC	14	NA	NA	TRBJ2-1	TRBV27
CASSSPGNTEAFF	TGTGCCAGCAGTTCCCCGGGGAACACTGAAGCTTTCTTT	13	NA	NA	TRBJ1-1	TRBV27
CASSTDKNSYEQYF	TGTGCCAGCTCAACCGACAAAAACTCCTACGAGCAGTACTTC	14	NA	NA	TRBJ2-7	TRBV18
CAWSDGHNQPQHF	TGTGCCTGGAGTGACGGACACAATCAGCCCCAGCATTTT	13	NA	NA	TRBJ1-5	TRBV30